The present entry profiles one T cell receptor beta chain with its context. Its cognate antigen is unknown. Sequencing relied on a cDNA template that was reverse transcribed from extracted RNA. Using immunoSEQ multiplex PCR, the repertoire was profiled, and TCRdb retains in-frame clones only, with some absent. Among about 220,000 clones, more than 45% were seen once, and the ten largest hold 1.6%. As to treatment: oral pan-JAK inhibitor, 5-10 mg twice daily. PBMCs, the starting material, were the source of sorted CD4+ and CD8+ T cells. This specimen comes from a study of CD8+ T cells in alopecia areata. Overall study findings and caveats: Uncertainty about whether baseline CD8+ expansion is linked to response remains, with one nonresponder.

The sequence derives from a human donor with alopecia areata. The sample was CD4+ T cells sorted from blood, taken at week 4, from a patient treated with tofacitinib.

CDR3 bases: TGTGCCAGCAGTGCCCAAGGAGGGGTTGGTTACGAGCAGTACTTC. Protein product: CASSAQGGVGYEQYF. The chain employs TRBV28 and TRBJ2-7, with a weak D call TRBD2 (6 bases). Trimming left V 5 bases short and J 4 bases short, with 18 bases between. The germline gives CDR1 MDHEN, CDR2 SYDVKM. The CDR3 loop spans 15 amino acids.